This TCR beta chain comes out of a study of identical twins. General study findings and limits: The more abundant beta clonotypes in cord blood had fewer insertions, and memory repertoires did not show this.

This CDR3 comprises 12 residues. V was pared by 6 bases and J by 8 bases, with 11 bases between. The germline gives CDR1 MNHEY, CDR2 SMNVEV (reference sequence). From the 5' RACE reads, TCRdb called clonotypes with MiXCR, one entry per CDR3 protein. The sample contains approximately 210,000 distinct CDR3 sequences, roughly 15% of which appear only once. This clonotype has just a few counts. Its target is not known. These same records also appear under a second study, on T cells expressing NK-cell markers. That source reports: All TCR beta repertoires analysed originated from sorted CD3+CD56+NKG2C+, CD3+CD56+NKG2C- and CD3+CD56-NKG2C+ T cells. These clonotypes additionally ranked first within the CD3+CD56-NKG2C+ fraction of four donors.

The source material was CD8+ T cells sorted from blood. The chain has TRBV27 and TRBJ2-1, with D hard to call. The sequence was obtained from a young woman in good health. CDR3 nucleotide sequence: TGTGCCAGCAGACGCGCGGCGGATGAGCAGTTCTTC. Translation gives CASRRAADEQFF.